The present entry profiles one TCR beta chain with its context. Antigen unknown. Per germline, CDR1 DFQATT and CDR2 SNEGSKA (reference sequence). CDR3 length: 13 amino acids. The V end lost 4 bases, the J end lost 6 bases, and 15 bases lay between the germline ends. The data originate from a study of identical twins. Study conclusions and caveats: Monozygotic twin pairs showed more out-of-frame TCR alpha sharing than models estimated.

Each CDR3 protein is one row after TCRdb ran MiXCR on the 5' RACE reads. The sample records some 1,700,000 distinct CDR3 sequences, around 29% being singletons. The rearrangement uses TRBV20-1 and TRBJ1-2; D unclear. This TCR derives from a newborn girl in good health. Sequencing input: cord blood. The CDR3 region has the DNA TGCAGTGCTAATTCCGGGAGCTGGCATGGCTACACCTTC. It specifies CSANSGSWHGYTF.